This TCR beta chain was observed in a study of T cell responses to AZD1222 COVID-19 vaccine. Clones were read by immunoSEQ multiplex PCR, and TCRdb kept only the in-frame ones, dropping some. This table has 140,000 to 150,000 clones, 86% appearing once. A note on this clone: Its antigen is undetermined.

The study, taken as a whole, reports: An increase in Spike-specific TCR breadth and depth was observed after two AZD1222 doses. Spike-wide vaccine-associated CD4 TCRs dominated at 160-218 and 743-854.

This CDR3 is 12 amino acids long. V was shortened by 4 bases and J by 4 bases, with 4 bases between the two germline ends. The germline CDR1 and CDR2 sequences are MDHEN and SYDVKM. The receptor was derived from an adult who received the AZD1222 COVID-19 vaccine. This chain uses TRBV28 with TRBJ1-4; no clear D. This specimen was peripheral blood, taken 28 days after the second AZD1222 dose. The CDR3: CASSSHNEKLFF. DNA for the CDR3: TGTGCCAGCAGTTCGCATAATGAAAAACTGTTTTTT.